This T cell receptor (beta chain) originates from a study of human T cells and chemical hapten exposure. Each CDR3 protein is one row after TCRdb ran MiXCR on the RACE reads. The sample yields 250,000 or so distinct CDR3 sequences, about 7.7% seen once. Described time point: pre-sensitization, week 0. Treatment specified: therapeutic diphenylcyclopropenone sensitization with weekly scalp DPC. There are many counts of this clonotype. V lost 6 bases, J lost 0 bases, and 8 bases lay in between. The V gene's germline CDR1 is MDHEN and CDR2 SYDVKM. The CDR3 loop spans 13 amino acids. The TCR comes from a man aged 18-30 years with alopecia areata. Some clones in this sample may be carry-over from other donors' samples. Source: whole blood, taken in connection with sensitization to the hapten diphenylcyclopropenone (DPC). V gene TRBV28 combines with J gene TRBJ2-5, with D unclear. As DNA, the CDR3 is TGTGCCAGCAGACACTCCGACCAAGAGACCCAGTACTTC. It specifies CASRHSDQETQYF.